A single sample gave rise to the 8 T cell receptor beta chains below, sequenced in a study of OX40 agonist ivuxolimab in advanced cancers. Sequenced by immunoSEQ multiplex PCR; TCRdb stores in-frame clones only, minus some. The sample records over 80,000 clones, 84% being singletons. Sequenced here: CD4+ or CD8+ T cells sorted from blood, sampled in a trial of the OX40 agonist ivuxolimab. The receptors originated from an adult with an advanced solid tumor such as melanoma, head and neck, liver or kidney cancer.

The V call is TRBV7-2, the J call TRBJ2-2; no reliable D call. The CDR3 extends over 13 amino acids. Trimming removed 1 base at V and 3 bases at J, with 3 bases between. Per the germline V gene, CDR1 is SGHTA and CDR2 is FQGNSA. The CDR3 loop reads CASSLGDTGELFF. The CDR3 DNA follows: TGTGCCAGCAGCTTAGGAGACACCGGGGAGCTGTTTTTT.

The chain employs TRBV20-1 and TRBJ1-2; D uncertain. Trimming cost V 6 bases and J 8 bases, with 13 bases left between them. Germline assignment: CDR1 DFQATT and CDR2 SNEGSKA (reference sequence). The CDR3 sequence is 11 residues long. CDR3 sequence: CSAPASGGYTF. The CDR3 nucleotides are TGCAGTGCCCCGGCATCGGGGGGCTACACCTTC.

The CDR3 DNA follows: TGCGCCAGCAGTGACTTCCAGCGATACAATGAGCAGTTCTTC. Translating it yields CASSDFQRYNEQFF. V gene TRBV10-1 combines with J gene TRBJ2-1, with unresolved D. Trimming removed 3 bases at V and 4 bases at J, with 10 bases between. Per the germline V gene, CDR1 is WNHNN and CDR2 is SYGVQD (reference sequence). CDR3 length: 14 residues.

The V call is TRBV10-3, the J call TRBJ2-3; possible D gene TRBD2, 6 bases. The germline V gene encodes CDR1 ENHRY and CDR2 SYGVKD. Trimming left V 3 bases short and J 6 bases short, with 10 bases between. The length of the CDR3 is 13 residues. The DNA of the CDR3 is TGTGCCATCAGTGATACTAGCCCCGATACGCAGTATTTT. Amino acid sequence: CAISDTSPDTQYF.

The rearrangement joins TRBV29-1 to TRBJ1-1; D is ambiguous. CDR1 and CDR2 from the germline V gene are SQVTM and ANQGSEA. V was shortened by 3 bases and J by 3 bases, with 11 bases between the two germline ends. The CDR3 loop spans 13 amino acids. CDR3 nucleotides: TGCAGCGTTGACCGGGGTGTTTACACTGAAGCTTTCTTT. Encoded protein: CSVDRGVYTEAFF.

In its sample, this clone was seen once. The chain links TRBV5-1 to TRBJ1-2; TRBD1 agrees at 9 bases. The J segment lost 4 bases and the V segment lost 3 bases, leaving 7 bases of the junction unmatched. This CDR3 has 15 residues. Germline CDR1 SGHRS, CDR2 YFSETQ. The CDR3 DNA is TGCGCCAGCAGCTCGCCGGGACAGGGACTCTATGGCTACACCTTC. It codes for CASSSPGQGLYGYTF.

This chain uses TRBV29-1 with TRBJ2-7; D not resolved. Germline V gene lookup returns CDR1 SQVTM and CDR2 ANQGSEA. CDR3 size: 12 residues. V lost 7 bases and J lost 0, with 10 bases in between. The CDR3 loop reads CSAKGSSYEQYF. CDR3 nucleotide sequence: TGCAGCGCTAAGGGTAGCTCCTACGAGCAGTACTTC.

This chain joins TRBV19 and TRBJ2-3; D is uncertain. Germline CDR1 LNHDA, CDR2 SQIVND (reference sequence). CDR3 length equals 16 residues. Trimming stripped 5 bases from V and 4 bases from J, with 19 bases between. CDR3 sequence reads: CASSPRGFPSPDTQYF. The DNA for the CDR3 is TGTGCCAGTAGTCCCCGTGGATTCCCCTCGCCAGATACGCAGTATTTT.